These T cell receptor beta chains were read from a single sample in a study of blood T cell repertoires in COVID-19. Only in-frame clones appear in the TCRdb table, and some are missing; sequencing was by immunoSEQ multiplex PCR. The table shows 15,000 to 19,000 clones, with 70% to 90% occurring only once. Input material: peripheral blood. These receptor sequences come from a man between 60 and 70 years old with acute or convalescent COVID-19. The CDR3 runs from the conserved cysteine through the conserved F or W. Fields, in order: V gene, J gene, D gene, CDR3 DNA, CDR3 protein. A D gene is named only where the DNA matches it firmly.

TRBV30	TRBJ2-7	TRBD2	TGTGCCTGGAGTGTGGCTAGCGGGGGGTACGAGCAGTACTTC	CAWSVASGGYEQYF
TRBV11-2	TRBJ1-6	TRBD1	TGTGCCAGCAGCCTGACAGGGGCCAGTTCACCCCTCCACTTT	CASSLTGASSPLHF
TRBV7-3	TRBJ2-5	.	TGTGCCAGCAGCCTAGGTCTCCGAGAGACCCAGTACTTC	CASSLGLRETQYF
TRBV6-4	TRBJ2-3	TRBD2	TGTGCCAGCGGATCTAGCGGGAGGGCCCCTCCACCCTACACAGATACGCAGTATTTT	CASGSSGRAPPPYTDTQYF
TRBV6-5	TRBJ2-5	TRBD2	TGTGCCAGCAGTTACGGGGGCGGGAGGGAAGAGACCCAGTACTTC	CASSYGGGREETQYF
TRBV19	TRBJ1-5	TRBD1	TGTGCCAGTAGTATTTGGGGACAGGGGGCGAATCAGCCCCAGCATTTT	CASSIWGQGANQPQHF
TRBV4-2	TRBJ2-1	TRBD2	TGTGCCAGCAGCCAAGATCTCAGGACTAGCGGGTCCAATGAGCAGTTCTTC	CASSQDLRTSGSNEQFF
TRBV27	TRBJ2-7	TRBD2	TGTGCCAGCAGTCTTCCCCCGGGGACTAGCGGTTCCTACGAGCAGTACTTC	CASSLPPGTSGSYEQYF
TRBV9	TRBJ2-1	.	TGTGCCAGCAGCGTAGATATGGACCTAGCAAATGAGCAGTTCTTC	CASSVDMDLANEQFF
TRBV2	TRBJ2-5	TRBD2	TGTGCCAGCAGTGGGGCGCTAGCGGGGGCCGAGACCCAGTACTTC	CASSGALAGAETQYF
TRBV10-3	TRBJ2-1	TRBD2	TGTGCCATCAGTGATTGGGCTAGCGGGGGGTGGAATGAGCAGTTCTTC	CAISDWASGGWNEQFF
TRBV5-6	TRBJ1-6	.	TGTGCCAGCAGCTTGGCCGGGGGAGGTTCACCCCTCCACTTT	CASSLAGGGSPLHF
TRBV7-2	TRBJ1-2	.	TGTGCCAGCAGCTTAGGGTCAGGGGAGTATGGCTACACCTTC	CASSLGSGEYGYTF
TRBV10-1	TRBJ2-7	.	TGCGCCAGCAGTGAGTCGACTCCGACAGCGTACGAGCAGTACTTC	CASSESTPTAYEQYF
TRBV6-5	TRBJ2-7	TRBD2	TGTGCCAGCAGTTACCTTCACCCACGGGACTACTCCGAGCAGTACTTC	CASSYLHPRDYSEQYF
TRBV6-2/TRBV6-3	TRBJ2-6	.	TGTGCCAGCAGTCGGGACTCTGGGGCCAACGTCCTGACTTTC	CASSRDSGANVLTF